This T cell receptor beta chain is from a study of blood T cell repertoires in COVID-19. The CDR3 loop spans 13 amino acids. Trimming stripped 3 bases from V and 1 base from J, with 6 bases between. Sequencing was performed with immunoSEQ multiplex PCR; in TCRdb, only in-frame clones are kept and a portion is missing. The profile covers about 96,000 clones, with about 90% appearing a single time and around 4.2% taken by the ten largest. The chain links TRBV12-3 or TRBV12-4 to TRBJ1-1, with D unresolved. The sample consisted of peripheral blood. This sequence originates from a human donor with COVID-19, enrolled during active disease. The donor label of this sample is uncertain. The DNA for the CDR3 is TGTGCCAGCAGTTTCACTGGGAACACTGAAGCTTTCTTT. As protein: CASSFTGNTEAFF.